Listed here are 21 T cell receptor beta chains from one sample, sequenced in a study of shared clonotypes between healthy human individuals (TCRdb year 2020). Library preparation employed the immunoSEQ multiplex PCR assay. Imported from immuneACCESS, the table was reduced by TCRdb to in-frame sequences with V and J called. These copies leave out some clones; in studies compared against another copy, an unresolved V gene accounts for under half, and the cause of the remainder is not known. The sample yields some 580,000 clones; around 97% were counted once. Jointly, the top ten make up approximately 0.057% of the sample. Sequencing used naive CD4+ T cells sorted from blood. This sample's cell subset or site label indicates: CD45RA+ positively selected. These receptors were collected from a woman in her 30s in good health.

The genes are TRBV7-6 and TRBJ2-5, with 10 bases aligning to TRBD1. The J call may be in error: the DNA end matches TRBJ2-7 better. The CDR3 spans 14 residues. CDR1 SGHVS and CDR2 FNYEAQ come from the germline V gene. CDR3 DNA sequence: TGTGCCAGCAGCTGGGACAGGGGCTCGTACGAGCAGTACTTC. Its translation: CASSWDRGSYEQYF.

The chain has TRBV5-1 and TRBJ2-7, with no clear D. The germline V gene encodes CDR1 SGHRS and CDR2 YFSETQ. Trimming pared 2 bases from V and 4 bases from J, leaving 13 bases between. This CDR3 contains 14 residues. The CDR3 DNA reads TGCGCCAGCAGCTTTCCTAGGCGTTGGTACGAGCAGTACTTC. It encodes CASSFPRRWYEQYF.

This rearrangement joins TRBV7-9 to TRBJ1-5, with D unresolved. Per germline, CDR1 SEHNR and CDR2 FQNEAQ (reference sequence). V lost 2 bases to trimming and J lost 0 bases, with 8 bases between them. CDR3 length: 15 residues. The CDR3 protein is CASSLTGDSNQPQHF. CDR3 nucleotide sequence: TGTGCCAGCAGCTTAACCGGGGATAGCAATCAGCCCCAGCATTTT.

The chain uses TRBV7-9 and TRBJ2-7; D gene unclear. The CDR3 runs 12 residues. Trimming stripped 2 bases from V and 4 bases from J, with 6 bases between. Germline V gene sequence: CDR1 SEHNR, CDR2 FQNEAQ (reference sequence). CDR3 in amino acids: CASSLTVYEQYF. For the CDR3, the DNA is TGTGCCAGCAGCTTAACAGTGTACGAGCAGTACTTC.

The rearrangement links TRBV5-1 to TRBJ2-5; 11 nucleotides align to TRBD2. The CDR3 is made up of 19 amino acids. Germline assignment: CDR1 SGHRS and CDR2 YFSETQ. The junction had 16 bases not matched to a gene; V was cut back by 1 base and J by 5 bases. Here the CDR3 DNA reads TGCGCCAGCAGCTTGTTAGCGGGAGGGCCCAGCCCCCGCGACGAGACCCAGTACTTC. Protein: CASSLLAGGPSPRDETQYF.

V and J are TRBV2 and TRBJ1-2; D possibly corresponds to TRBD1 (5 bases). The CDR3 extends over 14 amino acids. The germline V gene encodes CDR1 SNHLY and CDR2 FYNNEI. Trimming left V 2 bases short and J 7 bases short, with 14 bases between. The CDR3 is CASSELDGTFGYTF. The CDR3 nucleotides read TGTGCCAGCAGTGAATTGGACGGGACGTTTGGCTACACCTTC. Filled out from reference TRBV2 and TRBJ1-2, the complete variable domain reads EPEVTQTPSHQVTQMGQEVILRCVPISNHLYFYWYRQILGQKVEFLVSFYNNEISEKSEIFDDQFSVERPDGSNFTLKIRSTKLEDSAMYFCASSELDGTFGYTFGSGTRLTVV.

The V gene is TRBV5-4, the J gene TRBJ1-1, with 8 bases matching TRBD1. CDR3 size: 15 residues. Germline CDR1 is SGHNT and CDR2 is YYREEE (reference sequence). V shed 4 bases and J 4 bases; nucleotides not matched to a gene: 9. CDR3 loop: CASSAGQGGSTEAFF. As DNA, the CDR3 is TGTGCCAGCAGCGCAGGACAGGGAGGTAGCACTGAAGCTTTCTTT.

Of note for this clone: Other DNA sequences within the sample encode an identical CDR3. In DNA form, the CDR3 reads TGTGCCAGCAGCTTAGTCGGGAACTATGGCTACACCTTC. Protein sequence: CASSLVGNYGYTF. This sequence joins TRBV7-9 and TRBJ1-2; D uncertain. The CDR3 consists of 13 residues. V was trimmed by 1 base and J by 2 bases, leaving 5 bases between them. Looked up from germline, CDR1 is SEHNR and CDR2 is FQNEAQ (reference sequence).

For this clone: This same CDR3 is encoded by further DNA sequences in the sample. J is TRBJ2-5 and V is TRBV5-1, with 11 bases aligning to TRBD2. V lost 0 bases and J lost 2; bases outside the gene matches: 3. The germline gives CDR1 SGHRS, CDR2 YFSETQ. The CDR3 is made up of 16 amino acids. The chain's CDR3 is CASSLGGTSGQETQYF. The CDR3 coding sequence is TGCGCCAGCAGCTTGGGGGGGACTAGCGGACAAGAGACCCAGTACTTC.

V is TRBV28 and J is TRBJ1-2; D possibly corresponds to TRBD1 (6 bases). The V gene's germline CDR1 is MDHEN and CDR2 SYDVKM. V shed 6 bases and J shed 0 bases, with 8 bases lying between them. The CDR3 sequence is 13 residues long. The CDR3 DNA reads as TGTGCCAGCAGGGACAGACCTAACTATGGCTACACCTTC. Its protein product is CASRDRPNYGYTF.

J is TRBJ1-2 and V is TRBV2; a possible D gene is TRBD1 (6 bases). The CDR3 extends over 13 amino acids. Germline V CDR1 and CDR2: SNHLY, FYNNEI. V was pared by 6 bases and J by 3 bases, with 11 bases between. The CDR3 DNA reads TGTGCCAGCAGCGCAGGGGTTTACTATGGCTACACCTTC. Encoded protein: CASSAGVYYGYTF.

The chain recombines TRBV27 with TRBJ2-1, with D hard to call. Germline CDR1 MNHEY, CDR2 SMNVEV (reference sequence). The CDR3 is made up of 16 amino acids. V lost 5 bases and J lost 5, with 19 bases in between. CDR3 sequence reads: CASSPLYRDWNNEQFF. CDR3 sequence (DNA): TGTGCCAGCAGTCCGTTGTATAGGGATTGGAACAATGAGCAGTTCTTC.

The CDR3 is CASSRYALGLAGNEQFF. The CDR3 nucleotides read TGTGCCAGCAGCCGATATGCCCTCGGACTAGCGGGAAATGAGCAGTTCTTC. The chain carries TRBV7-6 and TRBJ2-1, with 12 bases that match TRBD2. Per germline, CDR1 SGHVS and CDR2 FNYEAQ. V lost 5 bases, J lost 7 bases, and 12 bases stayed unmatched. The CDR3 covers 17 residues.

The J gene is TRBJ2-1, the V gene TRBV5-6, with 7 bases lining up with TRBD2. Per germline, CDR1 SGHDT and CDR2 YYEEEE. CDR3 size: 16 residues. J was trimmed by 1 base and V by 4 bases; bases with no gene match: 8. DNA of the CDR3: TGTGCCAGCAGCCGTGGAGGCGGGGGATCCTACAATGAGCAGTTCTTC. Protein product: CASSRGGGGSYNEQFF.

The chain couples TRBV4-1 to TRBJ1-3, with D possibly being TRBD1 (6 bases). CDR1 is MGHRA, CDR2 YSYEKL, per germline. Trimming took off 2 bases at V and 0 bases at J, with 11 bases between the two ends. CDR3 size: 16 residues. CDR3 amino acids: CASSQILTGSGNTIYF. In DNA, the CDR3 is TGCGCCAGCAGCCAAATCTTGACAGGCTCTGGAAACACCATATATTTT.

The genes are TRBV5-1 and TRBJ1-2, with a tentative D call TRBD1 (6 bases). The V gene's germline CDR1 is SGHRS and CDR2 YFSETQ. V lost 0 bases and J lost 4, with 19 bases in between. The CDR3 loop spans 17 amino acids. CDR3 sequence: CASSLVVGATYGYGYTF. DNA of the CDR3: TGCGCCAGCAGCTTGGTAGTGGGGGCGACTTACGGCTATGGCTACACCTTC.

This chain links TRBV19 with TRBJ2-1; a possible D gene is TRBD1 (7 bases). The CDR3 runs 18 residues. Germline CDR1 and CDR2: LNHDA and SQIVND (reference sequence). V lost 3 bases to trimming and J lost 1 base, with 19 bases between them. The CDR3 spells CASSIKSAGQISYNEQFF. The CDR3 DNA sequence: TGTGCCAGTAGTATTAAGTCGGCGGGACAGATTTCCTACAATGAGCAGTTCTTC. Together with reference TRBV19 and TRBJ2-1, the CDR3 gives the full variable domain: DGGITQSPKYLFRKEGQNVTLSCEQNLNHDAMYWYRQDPGQGLRLIYYSQIVNDFQKGDIAEGYSVSREKKESFPLTVTSAQKNPTAFYLCASSIKSAGQISYNEQFFGPGTRLTVL.

This rearrangement joins TRBV7-9 to TRBJ2-1; 7 positions agree with TRBD1. V gave up 1 base and J gave up 2 bases; unmatched junction bases: 5. Germline V gene data show CDR1 as SEHNR and CDR2 as FQNEAQ (reference sequence). The CDR3 totals 16 residues. CDR3 region: CASSLVKGATYNEQFF. CDR3 DNA sequence: TGTGCCAGCAGCTTAGTCAAGGGGGCAACCTACAATGAGCAGTTCTTC.

The rearrangement uses TRBV28 and TRBJ2-7; D gene uncertain. CDR1 and CDR2 from the germline V gene are MDHEN and SYDVKM. The CDR3 length is 11 residues. V lost 8 bases, J lost 7 bases, and 12 bases lay in between. DNA of the CDR3: TGTGCCAGCGCTGGGTTTCAAGAGCAGTACTTC. Protein: CASAGFQEQYF.

The chain combines TRBV18 with TRBJ1-4; D gene unclear. CDR3 size: 13 residues. Trimming left V 4 bases short and J 6 bases short, with 9 bases between. Germline V gene lookup returns CDR1 KGHSH and CDR2 LQKENI. The CDR3 sequence: CASSRHMYEKLFF. The CDR3 DNA follows: TGTGCCAGCTCACGGCACATGTATGAAAAACTGTTTTTT.

V gene TRBV6-4 combines with J gene TRBJ1-5; a possible D gene is TRBD1 (6 bases). This CDR3 comprises 16 residues. The V gene lost 6 bases and the J gene lost 1 base, with 16 bases spanning the gap. Germline CDR1 MRHNA, CDR2 SNTAGT. CDR3 in DNA: TGTGCCAGCAGGTTAGAGGGGGGCTTGAGCAATCAGCCCCAGCATTTT. As protein: CASRLEGGLSNQPQHF.